Below, 31 T cell receptor beta chains from the same sample are listed, as sequenced in a study of T cell responses to AZD1222 COVID-19 vaccine. Clones were read by immunoSEQ multiplex PCR, and TCRdb kept only the in-frame ones, dropping some. The sample yields some 100,000 clones, approximately 90% seen once. The specimen was peripheral blood, collected on day 0 of AZD1222 vaccination. The receptors were gathered from an adult in good health.

The rearrangement joins TRBV11-2 to TRBJ2-3; D gene uncertain. V gave up 0 bases and J gave up 0 bases, with 13 bases separating them. From germline, CDR1 is SGHAT and CDR2 FQNNGV. This CDR3 comprises 17 residues. The CDR3 spells CASSLDLDFSSTDTQYF. The DNA of the CDR3 is TGTGCCAGCAGCTTAGATCTCGACTTCTCTAGCACAGATACGCAGTATTTT.

The gene calls are TRBV27 and TRBJ2-5; 9 bases line up with TRBD2. V shed 3 bases and J 5 bases; nucleotides not matched to a gene: 7. Germline CDR1 reads MNHEY; CDR2 reads SMNVEV (reference sequence). CDR3 size: 15 residues. In nucleotides, the CDR3 is TGTGCCAGCAGTTTGAGTAGCGGGAGTGGGGAGACCCAGTACTTC. As protein: CASSLSSGSGETQYF.

The rearrangement joins TRBV7-2 to TRBJ2-1; D is ambiguous. Trimming pared 0 bases from V and 5 bases from J, leaving 5 bases between. This CDR3 is built from 13 residues. The germline V gene has CDR1 SGHTA and CDR2 FQGNSA. The CDR3 sequence: CASSLAPNNEQFF. CDR3 bases: TGTGCCAGCAGCTTAGCACCGAACAATGAGCAGTTCTTC.

There are a few counts of this clone. This chain joins TRBV6-4 and TRBJ2-3; 13 nucleotides align to TRBD2. V was clipped by 4 bases and J by 4 bases; unmatched bases: 2. This CDR3 is 15 amino acids long. CDR1 and CDR2 (germline): MRHNA, SNTAGT. The CDR3, as DNA: TGTGCCAGCAGTGCCGGGACTAGCGGGGCAGATACGCAGTATTTT. Encoded protein: CASSAGTSGADTQYF.

The chain has TRBV30 and TRBJ1-1, with D possibly TRBD1 on 5 matching bases. The CDR3 extends over 13 amino acids. The V end was cut by 1 base, the J end by 5 bases, with 11 bases between. The germline CDR1 and CDR2 sequences are GTSNPN and SVGIG (reference sequence). CDR3 sequence reads: CAWSGFEGTEAFF. In DNA, the CDR3 is TGTGCCTGGAGTGGTTTTGAGGGGACTGAAGCTTTCTTT.

The CDR3 loop is CASSLAKKGEISYEQYF. CDR3 sequence (DNA): TGTGCCAGCAGCTTAGCGAAGAAGGGGGAGATCTCCTACGAGCAGTACTTC. The rearrangement links TRBV7-8 to TRBJ2-7; TRBD1 might be the D (6 bases). The CDR3 extends over 17 amino acids. V lost 0 bases and J lost 0, with 15 bases in between. The germline gives CDR1 SGHVS, CDR2 FQNEAQ.

Only a few counts were recorded for this clone. The chain links TRBV13 to TRBJ1-3; TRBD1 matches 7 bases. Trimming removed 2 bases from V and 1 base from J; junction bases left unmatched: 8. CDR3 size: 17 residues. CDR1 is PRHDT, CDR2 FYEKMQ, per germline (reference sequence). CDR3 in DNA: TGTGCCAGCAGCTTATCTAGGGAGGGGGCATCTGGAAACACCATATATTTT. As protein: CASSLSREGASGNTIYF.

V is TRBV6-8 and J is TRBJ1-1; possible D gene TRBD1, 5 bases. Trimming shortened V by 0 bases and J by 4 bases, and 15 bases separated the two germline ends. The CDR3 runs 16 residues. Germline V gene data show CDR1 as MNHGY and CDR2 as SAAAGT. The CDR3 protein is CASSYSRDGWSTEAFF. The DNA of the CDR3 is TGTGCCAGCAGTTACTCGAGGGACGGGTGGAGCACTGAAGCTTTCTTT.

The rearrangement uses TRBV5-4 and TRBJ1-1; the match to TRBD1 covers 8 bases. CDR3 size: 14 residues. Per germline, CDR1 SGHNT and CDR2 YYREEE (reference sequence). V lost 1 base and J lost 5; bases outside the gene matches: 4. The DNA for the CDR3 is TGTGCCAGCAGCTTGTTTCAGGGGGCGACTGAAGCTTTCTTT. As protein: CASSLFQGATEAFF. Supplemented by reference TRBV5-4 and TRBJ1-1, the full variable domain reads ETGVTQSPTHLIKTRGQQVTLRCSSQSGHNTVSWYQQALGQGPQFIFQYYREEENGRGNFPPRFSGLQFPNYSSELNVNALELDDSALYLCASSLFQGATEAFFGQGTRLTVV.

The CDR3 is CASSQGVTEKLFF. The CDR3 bases are TGCGCCAGCAGCCAGGGGGTAACAGAAAAACTGTTTTTT. The chain couples TRBV4-1 to TRBJ1-4; D perhaps matches TRBD1 (5 bases). The germline V and J ends were trimmed by 3 bases and 8 bases, with 10 bases remaining between them. This CDR3 contains 13 residues. The germline gives CDR1 MGHRA, CDR2 YSYEKL.

The table lists this clone with a count of one. This chain connects TRBV27 to TRBJ2-2; D tentatively fits TRBD1 or TRBD2 (6 bases each). The CDR3 has 15 residues. Trimming left V 2 bases short and J 6 bases short, with 13 bases between. The germline V gene encodes CDR1 MNHEY and CDR2 SMNVEV (reference sequence). Written as DNA, the CDR3 is TGTGCCAGCAGTTTAAAGGGGGGCAGTCCCGGGGAGCTGTTTTTT. Its translation: CASSLKGGSPGELFF.

The V gene is TRBV28, the J gene TRBJ2-2; 10 nucleotides line up with TRBD1. V shed 8 bases and J 7 bases; nucleotides not matched to a gene: 7. The CDR3 totals 14 residues. Looked up from germline, CDR1 is MDHEN and CDR2 is SYDVKM. CDR3 DNA sequence: TGTGCCAGCGACTCGACAGGGGGCAACGGGGAGCTGTTTTTT. As protein: CASDSTGGNGELFF.

The chain links TRBV7-3 to TRBJ1-1, with 7 bases fitting TRBD1. The CDR3 consists of 16 residues. V shed 2 bases and J 6 bases; nucleotides not matched to a gene: 12. Germline values: CDR1 SGHTA, CDR2 FQGTGA. The CDR3 bases are TGTGCCAGCAGCTTAGCATCGACAGGGAAGTTCTCTGAAGCTTTCTTT. Translated, it gives CASSLASTGKFSEAFF.

This clone was recorded a few times. The chain recombines TRBV20-1 with TRBJ2-7; D unclear. The CDR3 is 11 amino acids. Germline V gene sequence: CDR1 DFQATT, CDR2 SNEGSKA (reference sequence). CDR3 amino acids: CSLDLKSEQYF. DNA of the CDR3: TGCAGCCTCGATCTGAAGAGCGAGCAGTACTTC.

In DNA, the CDR3 is TGTGCCACCAGCGCACCTCGACAGGGGGGGTCCTACGAGCAGTACTTC. It is translated as CATSAPRQGGSYEQYF. V is TRBV15 and J is TRBJ2-7; TRBD1 matches 9 bases. Germline lookup yields CDR1 LNHNV and CDR2 YYDKDF (reference sequence). V was pared by 5 bases and J by 1 base, with 9 bases of the junction left unmatched. The CDR3 consists of 16 residues.

The V call is TRBV19, the J call TRBJ2-3; tentative D call: TRBD2 (6 bases). V shed 4 bases and J shed 9 bases, with 14 bases lying between them. The CDR3 is 13 residues long. Germline CDR1 and CDR2: LNHDA and SQIVND (reference sequence). The CDR3 nucleotides are TGTGCCAGTAGTACCGCGACTAGGGCAACGCAGTATTTT. This gives the protein CASSTATRATQYF.

This clone occurred once. The rearrangement links TRBV11-2 to TRBJ1-1, with D maybe TRBD1 (6 bases). CDR3 length equals 13 residues. V was pared by 3 bases and J by 7 bases, with 12 bases between. The V gene's germline CDR1 is SGHAT and CDR2 FQNNGV. The CDR3 bases are TGTGCCAGCAGCTTCACGGGGGCAAGTGAAGCTTTCTTT. Translated, it gives CASSFTGASEAFF.

V and J are TRBV5-5 and TRBJ2-3; D is perhaps TRBD1 or TRBD2 (6 bases each). With 1 base removed from V and 0 bases from J, the gap between germline ends came to 12 bases. Germline-derived CDR1 and CDR2 are SGHKS and YYEKEE (reference sequence). The CDR3 has 16 amino acids. The CDR3 nucleotides are TGTGCCAGCAGCTTGTTCGGGGGCGGGAGCACAGATACGCAGTATTTT. It yields the protein CASSLFGGGSTDTQYF. The variable domain in full, with the rest retrieved from reference TRBV5-5 and TRBJ2-3, is DAGVTQSPTHLIKTRGQQVTLRCSPISGHKSVSWYQQVLGQGPQFIFQYYEKEERGRGNFPDRFSARQFPNYSSELNVNALLLGDSALYLCASSLFGGGSTDTQYFGPGTRLTVL.

The chain combines TRBV6-2 or TRBV6-3 with TRBJ1-2; the match to TRBD1 covers 9 bases. The germline CDR1 and CDR2 sequences are MNHEY and SVGEGT. V trimming: 2 bases; J trimming: 7 bases; junction bases outside the gene matches: 8. The CDR3 is 15 residues long. CDR3 DNA sequence: TGTGCCAGCAGTTACGCCCTGGGACAGGGATTTGGCTACACCTTC. This translates into CASSYALGQGFGYTF.

This clone was counted a few times. The chain combines TRBV14 with TRBJ2-2, with D unclear. The germline V gene has CDR1 SGHDN and CDR2 FVKESK. Deletions cut 0 bases from V and 6 bases from J, with 14 bases between. CDR3 length equals 16 residues. The CDR3 protein is CASSQDRPIQAGELFF. The CDR3, as DNA: TGTGCCAGCAGCCAAGACAGGCCCATCCAGGCCGGGGAGCTGTTTTTT.

V gene TRBV12-2 combines with J gene TRBJ2-6; TRBD1 is the table's D call and was not checked against the DNA. TRBV12-2 is assigned pseudogene status. The CDR3 is made up of 17 amino acids. The CDR3 here is CASRTQDRNPGANVLTF. The CDR3 DNA is TGTGCAAGTCGCACCCAGGACAGAAATCCTGGGGCCAACGTCCTGACTTTC.

V gene TRBV9 combines with J gene TRBJ1-6; no reliable D call. Germline V gene lookup returns CDR1 SGDLS and CDR2 YYNGEE. This CDR3 comprises 16 residues. The ends were cut back, 2 bases at V and 7 bases at J, with 16 bases in the middle. The CDR3 DNA sequence: TGTGCCAGCAGCGTCGAGGACGCCAAAGAAAATTCACCCCTCCACTTT. Translation gives CASSVEDAKENSPLHF. Complete variable domain (other parts from reference TRBV9 and TRBJ1-6): DSGVTQTPKHLITATGQRVTLRCSPRSGDLSVYWYQQSLDQGLQFLIQYYNGEERAKGNILERFSAQQFPDLHSELNLSSLELGDSALYFCASSVEDAKENSPLHFGNGTRLTVT.

The CDR3 is CASSSQGKNNEQFF. The CDR3 DNA reads as TGCGCCAGCAGTAGTCAGGGTAAGAACAATGAGCAGTTCTTC. The chain joins TRBV5-1 to TRBJ2-1, with D possibly TRBD1 on 5 matching bases. CDR3 size: 14 residues. Trimming took off 5 bases at V and 5 bases at J, with 14 bases between the two ends. Germline CDR1 SGHRS, CDR2 YFSETQ. Using reference TRBV5-1 and TRBJ2-1 for the parts outside the CDR3, the full variable domain is KAGVTQTPRYLIKTRGQQVTLSCSPISGHRSVSWYQQTPGQGLQFLFEYFSETQRNKGNFPGRFSGRQFSNSRSEMNVSTLELGDSALYLCASSSQGKNNEQFFGPGTRLTVL.

DNA of the CDR3: TGTGCCAGCAGCCAAGAAGAGGCCTACGAGCAGTACTTC. Its protein is CASSQEEAYEQYF. The V and J genes are TRBV4-2 and TRBJ2-7; D not certain. CDR1 and CDR2 from the germline V gene are LGHNA and YNFKEQ. V was clipped by 0 bases and J by 2 bases, with 5 bases between them. The CDR3 extends over 13 amino acids.

V is TRBV29-1 and J is TRBJ2-4; weak D call: TRBD1 (6 bases). The CDR3 is made up of 12 amino acids. V dropped 7 bases and J dropped 5 bases, with 12 bases sitting between them. The germline gives CDR1 SQVTM, CDR2 ANQGSEA. CDR3 nucleotide sequence: TGCAGCGCAACAGGGTCTCAAAACATTCAGTACTTC. It encodes CSATGSQNIQYF.

The genes are TRBV27 and TRBJ1-2, with D possibly TRBD1 on 5 matching bases. The germline V and J ends were trimmed by 8 bases and 8 bases, with 18 bases remaining between them. The CDR3 runs to 13 residues. CDR1 is MNHEY, CDR2 SMNVEV, per germline (reference sequence). The CDR3: CASSGGRGRGYTF. The CDR3 DNA follows: TGTGCCAGCTCCGGGGGAAGAGGTAGGGGCTACACCTTC.

The CDR3, as DNA: TGTGCCAGCAGTGACCGTGGCAGGGTCGGCAATCAGCCCCAGCATTTT. It encodes CASSDRGRVGNQPQHF. The chain uses TRBV27 and TRBJ1-5; tentatively, D is TRBD1 (5 bases). There are 16 residues in the CDR3. Looked up from germline, CDR1 is MNHEY and CDR2 is SMNVEV (reference sequence). V lost 5 bases to trimming and J lost 2 bases, with 16 bases between them.

Only one count was recorded for this clone. The same CDR3 is also encoded by other DNA sequences in this sample. The chain carries TRBV5-1 and TRBJ2-7, with D uncertain. The CDR3 covers 12 residues. V was pared by 0 bases and J by 5 bases, with 6 bases between. CDR1 is SGHRS, CDR2 YFSETQ, per germline. The CDR3 DNA reads as TGCGCCAGCAGCTTGGGTGGTGACGAGCAGTACTTC. It translates to CASSLGGDEQYF.

This chain links TRBV30 with TRBJ1-3; TRBD1 is a possible D gene (5 bases). Germline V gene lookup returns CDR1 GTSNPN and CDR2 SVGIG (reference sequence). The CDR3 contains 16 residues. V lost 4 bases to trimming and J lost 0 bases, with 16 bases between them. The CDR3 loop reads CAWNPGFTLSGNTIYF. CDR3 DNA: TGTGCCTGGAATCCAGGGTTTACCCTCTCTGGAAACACCATATATTTT.

The chain joins TRBV18 to TRBJ2-7, with D maybe TRBD2 (5 bases). Trimming took 3 bases from V and 0 from J, leaving 9 bases between them. This CDR3 is built from 14 residues. From germline, CDR1 is KGHSH and CDR2 LQKENI. The CDR3 loop is CASSPGLNSYEQYF. The CDR3 region has the DNA TGTGCCAGCTCACCCGGACTGAACTCCTACGAGCAGTACTTC. Together with reference TRBV18 and TRBJ2-7, the CDR3 gives the full variable domain: NAGVMQNPRHLVRRRGQEARLRCSPMKGHSHVYWYRQLPEEGLKFMVYLQKENIIDESGMPKERFSAEFPKEGPSILRIQQVVRGDSAAYFCASSPGLNSYEQYFGPGTRLTVT.

The chain couples TRBV6-5 to TRBJ2-3, with 8 bases identical to TRBD2. This CDR3 is 15 amino acids long. Germline CDR1 and CDR2: MNHEY and SVGAGI. After removal of 5 bases from V and 4 bases from J, the junction contained 8 bases not matched to a gene. The CDR3 spells CASSTPSGGSDTQYF. Written as DNA, the CDR3 is TGTGCCAGCAGTACCCCCAGCGGGGGATCAGATACGCAGTATTTT.